The rows below give T cell receptor beta chains drawn from one sample of a study of blood T cell repertoires in COVID-19. Measured with immunoSEQ multiplex PCR; TCRdb has only the in-frame clones, and not every one. The table has some 300,000 clones, approximately 89% seen once. Sequencing input: PBMCs or T cells enriched from blood (not recorded which). The receptor set was obtained from a woman aged 40 to 55 who had recovered from COVID-19. The CDR3 runs from the conserved cysteine through the conserved F or W. D genes are given only for firm matches. Size is omitted from some rows. Given values are once, few, many or a class for expanded clones.

J gene: TRBJ1-2; CDR3 length: 16; clone size: .; V gene: TRBV11-3; D gene: .; CDR3 protein: CASSPPERRANYGYTF; CDR3 DNA: TGTGCCAGCAGCCCCCCAGAACGCAGGGCTAACTATGGCTACACCTTC
J gene: TRBJ2-2; CDR3 length: 13; clone size: .; V gene: TRBV4-3; D gene: .; CDR3 protein: CASSPTNTGELFF; CDR3 DNA: TGCGCCAGCAGCCCAACAAACACCGGGGAGCTGTTTTTT
J gene: TRBJ2-1; CDR3 length: 15; clone size: .; V gene: TRBV11-3; D gene: TRBD2; CDR3 protein: CASSLGGGVYNEQFF; CDR3 DNA: TGTGCCAGCAGCTTAGGCGGGGGGGTATACAATGAGCAGTTCTTC
J gene: TRBJ2-7; CDR3 length: 15; clone size: .; V gene: TRBV28; D gene: .; CDR3 protein: CASRPGGGGTYEQYF; CDR3 DNA: TGTGCCAGCAGGCCAGGGGGCGGGGGAACCTACGAGCAGTACTTC
J gene: TRBJ1-2; CDR3 length: 17; clone size: .; V gene: TRBV4-3; D gene: .; CDR3 protein: CASSQGVAYSANYGYTF; CDR3 DNA: TGCGCCAGCAGCCAAGGAGTAGCTTATTCAGCTAACTATGGCTACACCTTC
J gene: TRBJ1-2; CDR3 length: 15; clone size: .; V gene: TRBV4-1; D gene: .; CDR3 protein: CASSHDRQYNYGYTF; CDR3 DNA: TGCGCCAGCAGCCACGACCGACAGTACAACTATGGCTACACCTTC
J gene: TRBJ1-1; CDR3 length: 13; clone size: .; V gene: TRBV7-8; D gene: .; CDR3 protein: CASSLALETEAFF; CDR3 DNA: TGTGCCAGCAGCTTAGCCCTTGAGACTGAAGCTTTCTTT
J gene: TRBJ1-2; CDR3 length: 16; clone size: .; V gene: TRBV2; D gene: .; CDR3 protein: CASSARRGTSNYGYTF; CDR3 DNA: TGTGCCAGCAGTGCCCGTAGGGGAACCTCTAACTATGGCTACACCTTC
J gene: TRBJ2-7; CDR3 length: 17; clone size: .; V gene: TRBV7-9; D gene: TRBD2; CDR3 protein: CASSSRALAGNSYEQYF; CDR3 DNA: TGTGCCAGCAGCTCTAGGGCCCTAGCGGGCAACTCCTACGAGCAGTACTTC
J gene: TRBJ2-1; CDR3 length: 14; clone size: .; V gene: TRBV19; D gene: .; CDR3 protein: CASSFLRENNEQFF; CDR3 DNA: TGTGCCAGTAGTTTTCTTCGGGAGAACAATGAGCAGTTCTTC
J gene: TRBJ2-2; CDR3 length: 18; clone size: once; V gene: TRBV4-3; D gene: TRBD1; CDR3 protein: CASSQDHRQGANTGELFF; CDR3 DNA: TGCGCCAGCAGCCAAGATCATCGGCAGGGGGCGAACACCGGGGAGCTGTTTTTT
J gene: TRBJ2-1; CDR3 length: 16; clone size: .; V gene: TRBV6-1; D gene: TRBD2; CDR3 protein: CASSKGLAGIYNEQFF; CDR3 DNA: TGTGCCAGCAGTAAAGGACTAGCGGGTATCTACAATGAGCAGTTCTTC
J gene: TRBJ2-5; CDR3 length: 14; clone size: few; V gene: TRBV7-9; D gene: .; CDR3 protein: CASSLHSIQETQYF; CDR3 DNA: TGTGCCAGCAGCTTGCACTCAATCCAAGAGACCCAGTACTTC
J gene: TRBJ2-7; CDR3 length: 14; clone size: few; V gene: TRBV7-2; D gene: .; CDR3 protein: CASSPGRGSYEQYF; CDR3 DNA: TGTGCCAGCAGCCCAGGACGGGGCTCCTACGAGCAGTACTTC
J gene: TRBJ2-1; CDR3 length: 17; clone size: .; V gene: TRBV10-1; D gene: .; CDR3 protein: CASSESTGADLYNEQFF; CDR3 DNA: TGCGCCAGCAGTGAGTCAACAGGCGCCGATTTGTACAATGAGCAGTTCTTC
J gene: TRBJ2-3; CDR3 length: 13; clone size: .; V gene: TRBV6-2/TRBV6-3; D gene: .; CDR3 protein: CASSYLLTDTQYF; CDR3 DNA: TGTGCCAGCAGTTACCTCCTCACAGATACGCAGTATTTT
J gene: TRBJ1-2; CDR3 length: 15; clone size: .; V gene: TRBV7-9; D gene: .; CDR3 protein: CASSESTGRIDGYTF; CDR3 DNA: TGTGCCAGCAGCGAAAGCACAGGGAGAATAGATGGCTACACCTTC
J gene: TRBJ1-3; CDR3 length: 15; clone size: .; V gene: TRBV15; D gene: TRBD1; CDR3 protein: CATSRDRVTGNTIYF; CDR3 DNA: TGTGCCACCAGCAGGGACAGGGTTACAGGAAACACCATATATTTT
J gene: TRBJ2-2; CDR3 length: 16; clone size: .; V gene: TRBV28; D gene: TRBD1; CDR3 protein: CASSLSGTGKNGELFF; CDR3 DNA: TGTGCCAGCAGTTTATCCGGGACAGGGAAAAACGGGGAGCTGTTTTTT
J gene: TRBJ2-7; CDR3 length: 18; clone size: .; V gene: TRBV7-8; D gene: TRBD1; CDR3 protein: CASSRAGGQGRLGYEQYF; CDR3 DNA: TGTGCCAGCAGCAGAGCAGGGGGACAGGGGAGATTGGGCTACGAGCAGTACTTC
J gene: TRBJ1-3; CDR3 length: 18; clone size: .; V gene: TRBV5-5; D gene: TRBD1; CDR3 protein: CASSLKLMEQGAGNTIYF; CDR3 DNA: TGTGCCAGCAGCTTGAAATTAATGGAACAGGGGGCTGGAAACACCATATATTTT
J gene: TRBJ1-3; CDR3 length: 15; clone size: .; V gene: TRBV30; D gene: .; CDR3 protein: CAWSGVSLAGNTIYF; CDR3 DNA: TGTGCCTGGAGCGGAGTCTCCCTCGCTGGAAACACCATATATTTT
J gene: TRBJ2-3; CDR3 length: 14; clone size: .; V gene: TRBV11-3; D gene: .; CDR3 protein: CASSLTRTADTQYF; CDR3 DNA: TGTGCCAGCAGCTTAACCCGGACAGCAGATACGCAGTATTTT
J gene: TRBJ2-1; CDR3 length: 16; clone size: .; V gene: TRBV4-1; D gene: .; CDR3 protein: CASSQEVGGEYNEQFF; CDR3 DNA: TGCGCCAGCAGCCAAGAAGTAGGGGGGGAATACAATGAGCAGTTCTTC
J gene: TRBJ1-5; CDR3 length: 15; clone size: .; V gene: TRBV2; D gene: .; CDR3 protein: CASSEGGLSNQPQHF; CDR3 DNA: TGTGCCAGCAGCGAGGGGGGGCTCAGCAATCAGCCCCAGCATTTT
J gene: TRBJ2-5; CDR3 length: 13; clone size: .; V gene: TRBV12-3/TRBV12-4; D gene: .; CDR3 protein: CASSLVRQETQYF; CDR3 DNA: TGTGCCAGCAGTTTGGTCAGACAAGAGACCCAGTACTTC
J gene: TRBJ2-3; CDR3 length: 13; clone size: once; V gene: TRBV7-8; D gene: .; CDR3 protein: CASSRGRTDTQYF; CDR3 DNA: TGTGCCAGCAGCCGGGGGAGGACAGATACGCAGTATTTT
J gene: TRBJ2-5; CDR3 length: 16; clone size: .; V gene: TRBV9; D gene: TRBD1; CDR3 protein: CASSVAGGDWQETQYF; CDR3 DNA: TGTGCCAGCAGCGTAGCAGGGGGCGACTGGCAAGAGACCCAGTACTTC
J gene: TRBJ2-1; CDR3 length: 17; clone size: .; V gene: TRBV30; D gene: TRBD2; CDR3 protein: CAFPRRLAGGPYNEQFF; CDR3 DNA: TGTGCCTTTCCCAGGCGCCTAGCGGGGGGCCCATACAATGAGCAGTTCTTC
J gene: TRBJ2-7; CDR3 length: 15; clone size: .; V gene: TRBV7-3; D gene: .; CDR3 protein: CASSSAEGSSYEQYF; CDR3 DNA: TGTGCCAGCAGCTCAGCGGAGGGTTCCTCCTACGAGCAGTACTTC
J gene: TRBJ1-2; CDR3 length: 14; clone size: .; V gene: TRBV19; D gene: .; CDR3 protein: CASSPRTANYGYTF; CDR3 DNA: TGTGCCAGTAGTCCGAGGACAGCTAACTATGGCTACACCTTC
J gene: TRBJ2-7; CDR3 length: 12; clone size: .; V gene: TRBV24-1; D gene: TRBD2; CDR3 protein: CATSEGGNEQYF; CDR3 DNA: TGTGCCACCAGTGAGGGGGGGAACGAGCAGTACTTC
J gene: TRBJ1-5; CDR3 length: 14; clone size: once; V gene: TRBV19; D gene: TRBD1; CDR3 protein: CASRDRGAKQPQHF; CDR3 DNA: TGTGCCAGTAGAGACAGGGGCGCAAAGCAGCCCCAGCATTTT
J gene: TRBJ2-7; CDR3 length: 16; clone size: .; V gene: TRBV11-2; D gene: .; CDR3 protein: CASSPTGRGGYYEQYF; CDR3 DNA: TGTGCCAGCAGTCCTACCGGGCGGGGCGGCTACTACGAGCAGTACTTC
J gene: TRBJ2-7; CDR3 length: 16; clone size: .; V gene: TRBV5-8; D gene: .; CDR3 protein: CASSPERGGANYEQYF; CDR3 DNA: TGTGCCAGCAGCCCGGAGAGGGGGGGGGCCAACTACGAGCAGTACTTC